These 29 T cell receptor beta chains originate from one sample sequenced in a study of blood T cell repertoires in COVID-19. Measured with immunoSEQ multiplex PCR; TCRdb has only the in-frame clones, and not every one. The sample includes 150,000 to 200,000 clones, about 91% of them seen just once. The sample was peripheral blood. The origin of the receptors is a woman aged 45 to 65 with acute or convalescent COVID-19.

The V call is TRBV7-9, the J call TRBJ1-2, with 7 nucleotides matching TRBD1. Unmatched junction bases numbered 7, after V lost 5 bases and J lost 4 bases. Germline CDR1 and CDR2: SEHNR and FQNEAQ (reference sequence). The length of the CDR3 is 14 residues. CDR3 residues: CASSRQGDLYGYTF. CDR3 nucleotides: TGTGCCAGCAGCCGCCAGGGGGATCTCTATGGCTACACCTTC.

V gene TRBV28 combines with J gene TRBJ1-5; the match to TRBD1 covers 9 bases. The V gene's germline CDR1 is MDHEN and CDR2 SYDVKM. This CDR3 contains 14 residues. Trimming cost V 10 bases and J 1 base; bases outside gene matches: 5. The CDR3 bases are TGTGCCACCAAGGGACAGGGAAGCAATCAGCCCCAGCATTTT. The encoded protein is CATKGQGSNQPQHF.

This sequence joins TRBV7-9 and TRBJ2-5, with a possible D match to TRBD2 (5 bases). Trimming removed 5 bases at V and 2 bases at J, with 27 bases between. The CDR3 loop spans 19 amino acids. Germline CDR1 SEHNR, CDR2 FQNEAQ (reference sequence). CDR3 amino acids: CASSAQLGSSQYGQETQYF. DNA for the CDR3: TGTGCCAGCAGCGCCCAACTAGGGTCTTCCCAATACGGGCAAGAGACCCAGTACTTC.

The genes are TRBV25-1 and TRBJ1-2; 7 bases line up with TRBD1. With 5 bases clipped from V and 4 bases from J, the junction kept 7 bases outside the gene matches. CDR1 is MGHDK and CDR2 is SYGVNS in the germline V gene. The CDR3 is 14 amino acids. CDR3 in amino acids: CASSFGQALYGYTF. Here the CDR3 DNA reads TGTGCCAGCAGTTTTGGACAGGCCCTCTATGGCTACACCTTC.

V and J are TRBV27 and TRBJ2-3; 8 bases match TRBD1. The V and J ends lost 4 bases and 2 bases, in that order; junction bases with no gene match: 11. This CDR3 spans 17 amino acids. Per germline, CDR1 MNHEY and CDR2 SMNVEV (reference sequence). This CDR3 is CASSYTLRGPDTDTQYF. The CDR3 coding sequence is TGTGCCAGCAGTTATACCCTCAGGGGGCCGGACACAGATACGCAGTATTTT.

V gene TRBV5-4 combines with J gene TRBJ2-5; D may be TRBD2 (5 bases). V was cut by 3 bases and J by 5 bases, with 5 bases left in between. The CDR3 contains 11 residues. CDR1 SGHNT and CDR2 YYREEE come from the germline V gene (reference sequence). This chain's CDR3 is CASSSGETQYF. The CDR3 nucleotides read TGTGCCAGCAGCTCGGGGGAGACCCAGTACTTC.

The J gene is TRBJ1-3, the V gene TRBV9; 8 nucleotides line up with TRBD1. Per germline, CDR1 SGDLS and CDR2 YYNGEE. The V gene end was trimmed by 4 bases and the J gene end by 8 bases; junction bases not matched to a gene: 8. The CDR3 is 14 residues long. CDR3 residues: CASSSPQGADTIYF. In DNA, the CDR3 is TGTGCCAGCAGCTCCCCTCAGGGGGCAGACACCATATATTTT. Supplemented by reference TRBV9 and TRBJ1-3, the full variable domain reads DSGVTQTPKHLITATGQRVTLRCSPRSGDLSVYWYQQSLDQGLQFLIQYYNGEERAKGNILERFSAQQFPDLHSELNLSSLELGDSALYFCASSSPQGADTIYFGEGSWLTVV.

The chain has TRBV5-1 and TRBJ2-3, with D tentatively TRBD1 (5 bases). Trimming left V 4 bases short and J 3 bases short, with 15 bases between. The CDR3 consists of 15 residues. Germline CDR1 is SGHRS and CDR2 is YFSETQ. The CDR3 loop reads CASSPESGNTDTQYF. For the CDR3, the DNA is TGCGCCAGCAGCCCGGAGTCAGGGAATACAGATACGCAGTATTTT.

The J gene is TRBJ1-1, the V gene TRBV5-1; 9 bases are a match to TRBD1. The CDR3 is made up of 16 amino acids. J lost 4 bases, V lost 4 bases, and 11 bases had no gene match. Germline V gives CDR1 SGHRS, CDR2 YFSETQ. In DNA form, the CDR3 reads TGCGCCAGCAGCGTCACCGGGACAGGGAGGCGCACTGAAGCTTTCTTT. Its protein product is CASSVTGTGRRTEAFF. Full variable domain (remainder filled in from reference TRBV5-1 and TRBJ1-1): KAGVTQTPRYLIKTRGQQVTLSCSPISGHRSVSWYQQTPGQGLQFLFEYFSETQRNKGNFPGRFSGRQFSNSRSEMNVSTLELGDSALYLCASSVTGTGRRTEAFFGQGTRLTVV.

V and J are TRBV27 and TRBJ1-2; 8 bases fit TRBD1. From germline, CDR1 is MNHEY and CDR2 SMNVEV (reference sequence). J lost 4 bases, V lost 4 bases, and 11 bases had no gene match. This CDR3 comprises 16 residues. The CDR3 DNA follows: TGTGCCAGCAGTTCGCTCCGACAGGGGCTGTTCTATGGCTACACCTTC. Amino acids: CASSSLRQGLFYGYTF.

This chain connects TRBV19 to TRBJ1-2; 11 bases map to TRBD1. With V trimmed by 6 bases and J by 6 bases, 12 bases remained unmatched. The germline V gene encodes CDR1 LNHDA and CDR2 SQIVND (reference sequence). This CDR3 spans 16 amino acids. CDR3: CASSLNPGQGVHGYTF. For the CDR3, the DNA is TGTGCCAGTAGCCTCAATCCGGGACAGGGGGTCCATGGCTACACCTTC.

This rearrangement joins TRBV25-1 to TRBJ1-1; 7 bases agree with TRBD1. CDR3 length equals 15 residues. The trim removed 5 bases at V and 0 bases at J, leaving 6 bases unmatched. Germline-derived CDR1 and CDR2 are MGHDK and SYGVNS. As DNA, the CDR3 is TGTGCCAGCAGTCCCACAGGGGCCCTGAACACTGAAGCTTTCTTT. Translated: CASSPTGALNTEAFF.

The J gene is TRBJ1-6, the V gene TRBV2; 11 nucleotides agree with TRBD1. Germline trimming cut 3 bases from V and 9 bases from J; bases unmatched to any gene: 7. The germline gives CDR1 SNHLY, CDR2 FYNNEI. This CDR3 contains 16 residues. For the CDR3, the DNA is TGTGCCAGCAGTGATCAGGGGACAGGGGGAGGTTCACCCCTCCACTTT. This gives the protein CASSDQGTGGGSPLHF.

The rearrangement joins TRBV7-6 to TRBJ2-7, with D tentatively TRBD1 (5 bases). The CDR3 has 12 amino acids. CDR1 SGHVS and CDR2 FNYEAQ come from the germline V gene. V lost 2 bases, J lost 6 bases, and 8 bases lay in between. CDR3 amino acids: CASSLSDTEQYF. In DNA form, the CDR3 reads TGTGCCAGCAGCTTATCGGACACCGAGCAGTACTTC.

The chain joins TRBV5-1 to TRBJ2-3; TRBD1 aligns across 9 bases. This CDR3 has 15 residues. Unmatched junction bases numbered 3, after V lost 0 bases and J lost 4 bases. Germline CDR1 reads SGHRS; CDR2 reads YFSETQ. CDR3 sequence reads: CASSLGQGEADTQYF. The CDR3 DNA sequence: TGCGCCAGCAGCTTGGGACAGGGGGAGGCAGATACGCAGTATTTT.

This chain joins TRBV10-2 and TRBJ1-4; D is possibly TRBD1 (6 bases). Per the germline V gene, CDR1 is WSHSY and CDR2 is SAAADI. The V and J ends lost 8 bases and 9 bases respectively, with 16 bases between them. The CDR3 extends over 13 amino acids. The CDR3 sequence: CASGDTADQKLFF. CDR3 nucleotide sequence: TGCGCCAGCGGGGACACCGCGGATCAAAAACTGTTTTTT.

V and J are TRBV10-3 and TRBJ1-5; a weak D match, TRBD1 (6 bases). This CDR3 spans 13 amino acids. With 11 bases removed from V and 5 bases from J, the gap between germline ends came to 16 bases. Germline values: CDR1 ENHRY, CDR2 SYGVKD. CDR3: CASTQGDYQPQHF. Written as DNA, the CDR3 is TGTGCCTCAACACAGGGTGATTATCAGCCCCAGCATTTT.

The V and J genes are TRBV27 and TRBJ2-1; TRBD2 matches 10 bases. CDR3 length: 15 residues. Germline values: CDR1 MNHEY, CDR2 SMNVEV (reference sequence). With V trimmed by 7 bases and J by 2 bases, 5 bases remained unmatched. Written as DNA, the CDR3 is TGTGCCAGCACCAAGGGACTAGCGACCTACAATGAGCAGTTCTTC. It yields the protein CASTKGLATYNEQFF.

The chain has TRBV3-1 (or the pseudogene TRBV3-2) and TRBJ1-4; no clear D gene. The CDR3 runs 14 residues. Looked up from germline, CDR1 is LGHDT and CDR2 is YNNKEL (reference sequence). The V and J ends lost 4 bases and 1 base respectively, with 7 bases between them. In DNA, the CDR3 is TGTGCCAGCAGCCTAAGACAAACTAATGAAAAACTGTTTTTT. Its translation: CASSLRQTNEKLFF.

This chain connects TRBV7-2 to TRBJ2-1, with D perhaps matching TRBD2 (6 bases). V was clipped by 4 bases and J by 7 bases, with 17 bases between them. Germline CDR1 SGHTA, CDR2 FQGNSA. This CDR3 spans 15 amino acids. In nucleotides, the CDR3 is TGTGCCAGCAGCTCAATCTCCGGGACTCAAAATGAGCAGTTCTTC. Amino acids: CASSSISGTQNEQFF. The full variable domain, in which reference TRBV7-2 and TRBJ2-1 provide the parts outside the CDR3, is GAGVSQSPSNKVTEKGKDVELRCDPISGHTALYWYRQSLGQGLEFLIYFQGNSAPDKSGLPSDRFSAERTGGSVSTLTIQRTQQEDSAVYLCASSSISGTQNEQFFGPGTRLTVL.

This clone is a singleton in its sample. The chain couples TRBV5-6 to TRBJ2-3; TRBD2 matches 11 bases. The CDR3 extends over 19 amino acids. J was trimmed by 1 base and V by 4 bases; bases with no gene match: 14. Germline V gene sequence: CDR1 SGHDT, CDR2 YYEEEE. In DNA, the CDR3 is TGTGCCAGCAGCCCATTAGTGGCTAGCGGGGGGCCGGGCACAGATACGCAGTATTTT. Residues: CASSPLVASGGPGTDTQYF.

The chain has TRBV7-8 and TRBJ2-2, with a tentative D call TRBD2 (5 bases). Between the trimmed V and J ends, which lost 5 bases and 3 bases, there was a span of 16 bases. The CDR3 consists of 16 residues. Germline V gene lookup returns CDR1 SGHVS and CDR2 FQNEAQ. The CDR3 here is CASSTSGVWDTGELFF. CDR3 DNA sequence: TGTGCCAGCAGCACCAGCGGAGTTTGGGACACCGGGGAGCTGTTTTTT.

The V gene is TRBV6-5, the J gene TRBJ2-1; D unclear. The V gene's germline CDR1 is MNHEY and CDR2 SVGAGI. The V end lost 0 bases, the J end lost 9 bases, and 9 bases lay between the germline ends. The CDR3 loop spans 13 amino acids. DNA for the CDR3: TGTGCCAGCAGTTACTCGTTCGGCGGTGAGCAGTTCTTC. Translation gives CASSYSFGGEQFF.

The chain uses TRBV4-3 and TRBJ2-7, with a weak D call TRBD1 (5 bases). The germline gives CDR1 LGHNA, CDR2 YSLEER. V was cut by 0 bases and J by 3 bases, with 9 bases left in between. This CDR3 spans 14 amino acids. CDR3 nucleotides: TGCGCCAGCAGCCAAGAGACAGCTTACTACGAGCAGTACTTC. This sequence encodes CASSQETAYYEQYF.

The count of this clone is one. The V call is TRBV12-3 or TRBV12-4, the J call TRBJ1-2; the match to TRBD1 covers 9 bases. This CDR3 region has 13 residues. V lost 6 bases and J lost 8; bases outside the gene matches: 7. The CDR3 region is CASSKQGAGGYTF. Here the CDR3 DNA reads TGTGCCAGCAGCAAACAGGGGGCAGGAGGCTACACCTTC.

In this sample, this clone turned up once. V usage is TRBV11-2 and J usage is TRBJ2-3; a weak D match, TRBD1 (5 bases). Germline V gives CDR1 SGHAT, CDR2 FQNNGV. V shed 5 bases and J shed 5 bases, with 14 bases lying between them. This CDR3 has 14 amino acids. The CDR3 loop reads CASSPQVQGDTQYF. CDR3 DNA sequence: TGTGCCAGCAGCCCACAGGTGCAGGGAGATACGCAGTATTTT.

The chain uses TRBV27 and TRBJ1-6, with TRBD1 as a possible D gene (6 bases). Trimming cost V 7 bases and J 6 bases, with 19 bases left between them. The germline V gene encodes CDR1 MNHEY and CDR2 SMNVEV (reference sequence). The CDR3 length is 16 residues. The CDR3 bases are TGTGCCAGCACCCTCATAGGGGGGGCTGGTAATTCACCCCTCCACTTT. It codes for CASTLIGGAGNSPLHF.

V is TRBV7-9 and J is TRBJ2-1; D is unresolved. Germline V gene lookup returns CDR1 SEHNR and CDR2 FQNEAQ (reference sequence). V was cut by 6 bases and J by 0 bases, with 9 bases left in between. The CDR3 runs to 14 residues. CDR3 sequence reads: CASRSVSSYNEQFF. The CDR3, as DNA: TGTGCCAGCAGATCAGTCAGCTCCTACAATGAGCAGTTCTTC.

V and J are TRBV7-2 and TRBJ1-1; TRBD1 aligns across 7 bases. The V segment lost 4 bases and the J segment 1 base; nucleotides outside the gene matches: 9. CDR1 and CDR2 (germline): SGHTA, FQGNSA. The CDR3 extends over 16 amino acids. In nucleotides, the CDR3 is TGTGCCAGCAGCTCCCCTCTGACAGGGAAGAACACTGAAGCTTTCTTT. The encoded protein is CASSSPLTGKNTEAFF.